This T cell receptor (beta chain) was identified in a study of blood T cell repertoires in COVID-19. In the study overall: COVID-19 samples collected from the United States, Italy and Spain covered acute and convalescent phases. PBMCs, B-cell-depleted T cells, or T cells provided the cDNA or gDNA that made up the material.

The authors' processing: The assay estimated nucleated cells by amplifying reference gene primers. The data were produced by immunoSEQ multiplex PCR, yet TCRdb's version contains in-frame clones alone and is incomplete. V and J calls plus clone size are reproduced from that table; the DNA served to infer D and trimming. Of roughly 26,000 clones detected, approximately 64% appear once; the ten largest clones hold 7.3%. Input material: peripheral blood. The origin of this receptor is a man in his 60s with active or convalescent COVID-19.

CDR3 sequence reads: CASSPQGRGDEQYF. In DNA, the CDR3 is TGCGCCAGCAGCCCGCAGGGCAGGGGGGACGAGCAGTACTTC. The chain combines TRBV5-1 with TRBJ2-7; a weak D match, TRBD1 (7 bases). CDR3 size: 14 residues. Trimming left V 4 bases short and J 5 bases short, with 16 bases between. The germline V gene encodes CDR1 SGHRS and CDR2 YFSETQ.